Following are 3 T cell receptor beta chains from one sample sequenced in a study of response to subunit inactivated influenza vaccine. MiXCR, run by TCRdb on the RT-PCR reads, gives a single entry per CDR3 protein. The sample consists of a few hundred thousand distinct CDR3 sequences, 11% of them appearing once. These data are also associated with another study on T cells expressing NK-cell markers. Turning to that study: TCR beta cDNA was made by 5'RACE template switching with UMIs.

This specimen was PBMCs from blood, taken on the day of vaccination. The source is a man over 45 who received an inactivated influenza vaccine.

There are a few counts of this clonotype. The chain combines TRBV7-2 with TRBJ2-5, with 7 positions matching TRBD1. V lost 5 bases, J lost 1 base, and 10 bases stayed unmatched. The germline V gene encodes CDR1 SGHTA and CDR2 FQGNSA. This CDR3 comprises 16 residues. CDR3 protein: CASSPYRGMGQETQYF. The CDR3 DNA follows: TGTGCCAGCAGCCCATACAGGGGAATGGGCCAAGAGACCCAGTACTTC.

This clonotype was seen a few times. V gene TRBV11-1 combines with J gene TRBJ2-6; no firm D call. This CDR3 contains 18 residues. V lost 1 base and J 3 bases, leaving 16 bases between the germline ends. Germline CDR1 SGHAT, CDR2 FQDESV (reference sequence). CDR3 region: CASSLGAYSGVGANVLTF. The CDR3 nucleotides read TGTGCCAGCAGCTTAGGGGCGTACAGTGGGGTTGGGGCCAACGTCCTGACTTTC.

This clonotype was counted between two and nine times. The chain joins TRBV10-3 to TRBJ2-7; 8 nucleotides agree with TRBD2. The J segment lost 6 bases and the V segment lost 11 bases, leaving 21 bases of the junction unmatched. CDR3 size: 16 residues. Germline assignment: CDR1 ENHRY and CDR2 SYGVKD. In nucleotides, the CDR3 is TGTGCCGTCAAGGTGGGAGCGGGAGCTCTTGACCGCGAGCAGTACTTC. Its translation: CAVKVGAGALDREQYF.